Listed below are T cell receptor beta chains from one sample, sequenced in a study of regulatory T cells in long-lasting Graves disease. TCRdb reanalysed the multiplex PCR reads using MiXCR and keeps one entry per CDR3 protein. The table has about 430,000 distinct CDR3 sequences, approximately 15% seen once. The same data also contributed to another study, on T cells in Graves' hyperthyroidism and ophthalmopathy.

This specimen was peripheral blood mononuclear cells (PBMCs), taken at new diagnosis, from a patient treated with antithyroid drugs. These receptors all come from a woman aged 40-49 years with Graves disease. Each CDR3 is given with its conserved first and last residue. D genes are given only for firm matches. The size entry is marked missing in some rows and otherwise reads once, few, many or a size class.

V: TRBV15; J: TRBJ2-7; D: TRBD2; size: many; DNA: TGTGCCACCAGCAGAGAGTGGGCTGATGTGACTAGCGGGATCTCCTACGAGCAGTACTTC; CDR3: CATSREWADVTSGISYEQYF
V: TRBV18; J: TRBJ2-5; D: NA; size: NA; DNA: TGTGCCAGCTCACCACTAGGTCAGGTCGAGGAGACCCAGTACTTC; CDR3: CASSPLGQVEETQYF
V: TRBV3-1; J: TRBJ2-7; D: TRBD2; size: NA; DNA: TGTGCCAGCAGCCAAATCCTACTAGCGGGAACCTACGAGCAGTACTTC; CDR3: CASSQILLAGTYEQYF
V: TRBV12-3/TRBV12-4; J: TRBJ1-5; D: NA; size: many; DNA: TGTGCCAGCACCCCGGGACGGTTTCAGCCCCAGCATTTT; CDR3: CASTPGRFQPQHF
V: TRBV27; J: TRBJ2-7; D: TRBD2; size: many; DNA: TGTGCCAGCAACTCAGCGGGAGTGTCTTCCTACGAGCAGTACTTC; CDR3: CASNSAGVSSYEQYF
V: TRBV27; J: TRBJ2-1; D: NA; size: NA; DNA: TGTGCCACCCAGTTTATTACCGGCGGTGAGCAGTTCTTC; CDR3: CATQFITGGEQFF
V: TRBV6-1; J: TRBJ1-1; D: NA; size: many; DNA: TGTGCCAGCAGTCGGGGGACCGGCACTGAAGCTTTCTTT; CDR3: CASSRGTGTEAFF
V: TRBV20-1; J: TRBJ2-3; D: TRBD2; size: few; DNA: TGCAGTGCTAGACCAGCGGGACCCACAGATACGCAGTATTTT; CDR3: CSARPAGPTDTQYF
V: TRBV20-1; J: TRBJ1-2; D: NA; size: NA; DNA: TGCAGTGCTAGAGGAGGGAGGGAGGATGGCTACACCTTC; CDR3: CSARGGREDGYTF
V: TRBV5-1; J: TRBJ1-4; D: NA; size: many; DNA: TGCGCCAGCACCTTACAGGGACTGGGGTCTACAACTAATGAAAAACTGTTTTTT; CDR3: CASTLQGLGSTTNEKLFF
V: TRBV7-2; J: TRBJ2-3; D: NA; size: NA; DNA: TGTGCCAGCAGCCAAGACGGGAAGTTATCAGATACGCAGTATTTT; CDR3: CASSQDGKLSDTQYF
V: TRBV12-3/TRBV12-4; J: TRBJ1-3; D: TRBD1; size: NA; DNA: TGTGCCAGCAGAAACACCGGGACAGGGGGCAGCCCTGGAAACACCATATATTTT; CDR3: CASRNTGTGGSPGNTIYF
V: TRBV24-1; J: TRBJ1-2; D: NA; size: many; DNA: TGTGCCACCTTTACACCCTCCTATGGCTACACCTTC; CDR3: CATFTPSYGYTF
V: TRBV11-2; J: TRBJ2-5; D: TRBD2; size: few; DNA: TGTGCCAGCAGCACCCGCCCCATACTAGCGCCGCAAGAGACCCAGTACTTC; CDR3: CASSTRPILAPQETQYF
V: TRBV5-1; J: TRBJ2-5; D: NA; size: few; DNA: TGCGCCAGCAGCTTGGAAGTTCAAGGGGAGACCCAGTACTTC; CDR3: CASSLEVQGETQYF
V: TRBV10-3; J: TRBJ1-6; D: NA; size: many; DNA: TGTGCCATCAGTGTACAGGGCGAGCTCCACTTT; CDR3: CAISVQGELHF
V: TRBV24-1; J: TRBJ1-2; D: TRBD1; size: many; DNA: TGTGCCACCAGTGATTCGGACAGGGGGGTCTATGGCTACACCTTC; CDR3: CATSDSDRGVYGYTF
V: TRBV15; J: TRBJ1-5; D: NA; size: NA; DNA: TGTGCCACCAACAGAGATCCGGGGGGCAATCAGCCCCAGCATTTT; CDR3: CATNRDPGGNQPQHF
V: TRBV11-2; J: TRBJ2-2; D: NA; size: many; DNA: TGTGCCAGCAGCAACAAGGGAGGGGGGACCGGGGAGCTGTTTTTT; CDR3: CASSNKGGGTGELFF
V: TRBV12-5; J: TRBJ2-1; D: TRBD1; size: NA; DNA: TGTGCTAGTGGTAAGACAGGGGGGAATGAGCAGTTCTTC; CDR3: CASGKTGGNEQFF
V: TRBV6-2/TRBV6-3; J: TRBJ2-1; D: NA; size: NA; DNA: TGTGCCAGCAGTATGAGTAGTTACAATGAGCAGTTCTTC; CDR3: CASSMSSYNEQFF
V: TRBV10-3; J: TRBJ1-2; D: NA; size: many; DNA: TGTGCCATCAGTGAGTCGAGAGGGTATGGCTACACCTTC; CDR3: CAISESRGYGYTF
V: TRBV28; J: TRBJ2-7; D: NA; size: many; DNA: TGTGCCAGCAGCTCCGGGTCCCTTAGCTCCTACGAGCAGTACTTC; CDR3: CASSSGSLSSYEQYF
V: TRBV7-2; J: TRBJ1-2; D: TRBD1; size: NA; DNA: TGTGCCAGCAGCTCCGACAGGGCCTATGGCTACACCTTC; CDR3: CASSSDRAYGYTF
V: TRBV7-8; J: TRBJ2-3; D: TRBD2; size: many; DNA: TGTGCCAGCAGTCTACTAGCGGTGCAGGTGGGGGCGCAGTATTTT; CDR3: CASSLLAVQVGAQYF
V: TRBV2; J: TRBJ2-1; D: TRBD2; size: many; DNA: TGTGCCAGCAGTGAATGGACTAGCAGCTACAATGAGCAGTTCTTC; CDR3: CASSEWTSSYNEQFF
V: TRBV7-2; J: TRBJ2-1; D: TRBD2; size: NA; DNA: TGTGCCAGCAGCTTAGCTAGCGGGAGTACCACCTACAATGAGCAGTTCTTC; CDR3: CASSLASGSTTYNEQFF
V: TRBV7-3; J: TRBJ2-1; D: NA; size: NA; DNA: TGTGCCAGCAGCTTACATCCGGGGAATGAGCAGTTCTTC; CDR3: CASSLHPGNEQFF
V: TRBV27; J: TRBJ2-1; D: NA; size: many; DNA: TGTGCCAGCAGTTTCCCGAACAGCTACAATGAGCAGTTCTTC; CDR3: CASSFPNSYNEQFF
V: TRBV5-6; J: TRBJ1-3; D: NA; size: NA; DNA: TGTGCCAGCAGCTTACAGTTTTCTGGAAACACCATATATTTT; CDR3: CASSLQFSGNTIYF
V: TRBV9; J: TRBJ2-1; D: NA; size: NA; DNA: TGTGCCAGCAGCCCTCGCTTGGTCGACAATGAGCAGTTCTTC; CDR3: CASSPRLVDNEQFF
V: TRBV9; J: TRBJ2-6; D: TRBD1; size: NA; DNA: TGTGCCAGCAGCGTAGAGGGACAGATGAGCTCTGGGGCCAACGTCCTGACTTTC; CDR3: CASSVEGQMSSGANVLTF
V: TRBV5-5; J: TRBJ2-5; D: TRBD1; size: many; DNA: TGTGCCAGCAGCAACCCCCCGGGACAGGGGTGGGAGACCCAGTACTTC; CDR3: CASSNPPGQGWETQYF
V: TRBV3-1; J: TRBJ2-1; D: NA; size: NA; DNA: TGTGCCAGCAGCGCAAGTAGTTCGGGCAATGAGCAGTTCTTC; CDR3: CASSASSSGNEQFF
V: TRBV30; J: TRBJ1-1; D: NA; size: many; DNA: TGTGCCTGGAGTTACGAGGGGGACACTGAAGCTTTCTTT; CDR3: CAWSYEGDTEAFF
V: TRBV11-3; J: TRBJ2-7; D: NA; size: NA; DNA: TGTGCCAGCAGTGGACATAAAACCTACGAGCAGTACTTC; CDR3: CASSGHKTYEQYF
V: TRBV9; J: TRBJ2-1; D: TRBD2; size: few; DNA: TGTGCCAGCAGCGTACGGGGCGGGAGGGCCCGATCCTACAATGAGCAGTTCTTC; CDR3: CASSVRGGRARSYNEQFF
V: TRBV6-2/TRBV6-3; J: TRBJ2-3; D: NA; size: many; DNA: TGTGCCAGCAGCGAGACCCGCAGCACAGATACGCAGTATTTT; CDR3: CASSETRSTDTQYF
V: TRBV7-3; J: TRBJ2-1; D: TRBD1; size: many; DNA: TGTGCCAGCAGCTTAACCGACAGGGGTGAGCAGTTCTTC; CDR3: CASSLTDRGEQFF
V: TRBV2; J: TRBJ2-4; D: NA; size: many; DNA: TGTGCCAGCAGTGCCTCCAGAGAAAAAAACATTCAGTACTTC; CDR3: CASSASREKNIQYF
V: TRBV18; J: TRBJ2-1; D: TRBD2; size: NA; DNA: TGTGCCAGCTCACTAGGACTAGCGGGCTCGGTTGAGCAGTTCTTC; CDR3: CASSLGLAGSVEQFF
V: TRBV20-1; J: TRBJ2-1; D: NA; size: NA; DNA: TGCAGTGGCACCGTGACTCCATACAATGAGCAGTTCTTC; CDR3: CSGTVTPYNEQFF
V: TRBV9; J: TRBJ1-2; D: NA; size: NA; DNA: TGTGCCAGCAGCGTAGGAGGGGGGGCGGTCTATGGCTACACCTTC; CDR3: CASSVGGGAVYGYTF
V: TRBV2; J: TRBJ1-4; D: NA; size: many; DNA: TGTGCCAGCGCGGCAGGGCGAAATACTAATGAAAAACTGTTTTTT; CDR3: CASAAGRNTNEKLFF
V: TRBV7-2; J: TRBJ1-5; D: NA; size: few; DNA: TGTGCCAGCAGCTCTACATGGGGGGCGGGACAGCCCCAGCATTTT; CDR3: CASSSTWGAGQPQHF